The T cell receptor beta chain described here comes from a study of T cells after yellow fever vaccination. Study-wide background: SMART-Seq v4 Ultra Low Input served to prepare low-cell-number fractions.

In TCRdb, the 5' RACE reads were re-called with MiXCR into one record per CDR3 protein. The data contain more than 250,000 distinct CDR3 sequences, about 6.6% of them singletons. Germline assignment: CDR1 MGHRA and CDR2 YSYEKL. The CDR3 sequence is 16 residues long. The germline V and J ends were trimmed by 3 bases and 3 bases, with 17 bases remaining between them. This receptor was identified in a man in his late teens or twenties who received the YFV17D yellow fever vaccine. The sample here was PBMCs, taken 35 to 50 days after the first yellow fever vaccination. The chain recombines TRBV4-1 with TRBJ1-1; tentatively, D is TRBD1 (5 bases). CDR3 in DNA: TGCGCCAGCAGCCACGGGGCCGGCCTGGTAGACACTGAAGCTTTCTTT. Amino acids: CASSHGAGLVDTEAFF.